This TCR beta chain was identified in a study of T cell changes during pregnancy in multiple sclerosis. Germline CDR1 MRHNA, CDR2 SNTAGT. The ends were cut back, 6 bases at V and 2 bases at J, with 18 bases in the middle. This CDR3 is 16 amino acids long. TCRdb's copy holds only in-frame clones and misses some; the assay was immunoSEQ multiplex PCR. The data show tens of thousands of clones, about 88% seen once. The sequences come from peripheral blood, collected in the third trimester of pregnancy. This sequence joins TRBV6-4 and TRBJ2-3; possible D gene TRBD1, 8 bases. This receptor was taken from a female donor in good health, enrolled as a control in a pregnancy study. CDR3 amino acids: CASSQTGGGHTDTQYF. The CDR3 coding sequence is TGTGCCAGCAGCCAAACAGGGGGGGGGCACACAGATACGCAGTATTTT.